This TCR beta chain was identified in a study of shared clonotypes between healthy human individuals (dated by TCRdb to 2020 to 2022). About the investigation overall: Three men and a couple of women, aged 18 to 49 years, made up the cohort. To estimate repertoire size and how much clonotype sharing occurs between individuals, the study deeply sequenced the blood TCR repertoires of 4 to 6 healthy adults. Different laboratories and diverse techniques were used to prepare libraries and sequence TCR repertoires, to increase sequencing depth and limit assay-specific biases. Between about 0.8 and 9 billion PBMCs per donor were obtained by leukapheresis. Per donor, three plates each were used for CD4 naive and CD4 memory, two for CD8 naive, and one for CD8 memory.

What the research found in general, with its limitations: Because the study included only a small number of donors, the genetic and exposure-history diversity represented was limited. Only blood was sampled, and tissue TCR repertoires likely differ from those in blood. When a few donors were compared, the shared fraction of clonotypes was approximately 5% for naive CD4, less than 4% for naive CD8, 2% to 2.5% for memory CD4, and 0.4% for memory CD8. Compared with non-shared clonotypes, the clonotypes found in all four sorted-subset donors had higher generation probabilities. Pairwise subsampling led to the expectation that sequencing depth would affect the degree of clonotype sharing among donors. Naive subsets generally had larger estimated clonotype richness than memory subsets did. Incomplete sequencing was indicated by rarefaction of sorted-subset datasets, despite the large sequencing depth.

Donors were healthy HIV-negative adults with no recently reported acute infections or vaccinations. Every donor was a Caucasian adult living in Nashville, Tennessee, USA. Magnetic negative selection was used to enrich CD4+ T cells, after which naive cells were positively selected on CD45RA and the negative fraction became the memory subset. After blood collection by leukapheresis, PBMCs were isolated using Ficoll-Histopaque density gradient centrifugation and then cryopreserved in the vapor phase of liquid nitrogen. Purity and quantity of every magnetically sorted T cell population were checked by analytical flow cytometry. From each sorted fraction, genomic DNA was isolated and quantified by UV absorbance on a Nanodrop 2000c. As regards this clone: No cognate antigen has been identified for it. No much larger clone exists at a distance of one base, and base qualities are not known.

The trim is 5 bases for V and 3 bases for J, with a gap of 10 bases between the germline ends. There are 13 amino acids in the CDR3, from cysteine to phenylalanine inclusive. Solely the CDR3 DNA is kept, with 39 bases framed from the first base. Looking up the germline V gene (reference sequence) yields CDR1 LNHDA and CDR2 SQIVND. Using the deep immunoSEQ assay, multiplex PCR amplified TCR CDR3 regions from genomic DNA. Genomic DNA extracted from each cell subset was distributed evenly over all wells of several immunoSEQ 96-well plates, and each plate served as one replicate. For sorted subsets, about 210 ng of genomic DNA, equivalent to roughly 33,000 T cell genomes, went into each replicate PCR. Purified libraries were quantified with a Qubit 3.0 fluorometer, sized on a Bioanalyzer 2100, and re-quantified with the KAPA Library Quantification kit. Every immunoSEQ 96-well plate was sequenced on a dedicated single-read 150-cycle Illumina NextSeq 550 flow cell. Under the source paper's analysis protocol: The immunoSEQ output contained only junctional sequences without quality scores, so filtering could not match that applied to full-length reads. Sequences were annotated with PyIR, a Python wrapper for IgBLAST v1.9, and V/J genes and CDR3 were assigned using IMGT germline references. Reads with weak V/J assignments (E-value above 1e-6), missing CDR3, stop codons, out-of-frame junctions, or ambiguous translated residues were removed. V3J clonotypes were defined as sequences sharing the same inferred V gene, J gene, and CDR3 amino acid sequence. Percentage overlap between repertoires was calculated by dividing the number of shared unique clonotypes by the size of the smaller repertoire. Richness of each repertoire was evaluated using RTK rarefaction, the Chao1 estimator, and Recon v2.1 estimates of unobserved clonotypes. OLGA was used to compute generation probabilities for all TCRbeta clonotypes that the gDNA method yielded from a handful of donors. The source is immuneACCESS, and TCRdb retained only in-frame sequences with V and J called. Part of the clones is not carried over; for the studies checked, unresolved V genes explain less than half of this, and the remainder is unexplained. V and J calls and clone size are copied from that table; D and trimming were computed from the DNA. This sample has 600,000 to 750,000 clones in its table, and 60% to 80% of those were observed once. Clones ranked in the top ten supply about 1.8% of the sample.

The sample consisted of memory CD4+ T cells sorted from blood. Per the publication, the cell subset or site label means: CD45RA-negative fraction. The sequence was collected from a woman in her thirties in good health. Rearrangement joined TRBV19 to TRBJ1-1, with no confidently assigned D gene. The nucleotide sequence is TGTGCCAGTAGTCCTACAGCGGACACTGAAGCTTTCTTT. It translates to CASSPTADTEAFF.